The 32 T cell receptor beta chains below all came from one sample that was sequenced in a study of shared clonotypes between healthy human individuals. Sequencing used immunoSEQ multiplex PCR; TCRdb keeps in-frame clones, though not all of them. The sample holds about 980,000 clones, 76% seen once. The sample was memory CD4+ T cells sorted from blood. Subset: CD45RA-negative fraction. These receptors all stem from a man younger than 35 in good health.

CDR3 in amino acids: CASSDHRDRGLQTEAFF. CDR3 nucleotide sequence: TGTGCCAGCAGTGATCACCGGGACAGGGGTTTACAAACTGAAGCTTTCTTT. The rearrangement joins TRBV6-1 to TRBJ1-1, with 10 bases aligning to TRBD1. V lost 3 bases and J lost 5; bases outside the gene matches: 12. The CDR3 extends over 17 amino acids. From germline, CDR1 is MNHNS and CDR2 SASEGT.

Of note for this clone: Other nucleotide sequences from this sample produce the same CDR3. The V call is TRBV9, the J call TRBJ1-6; 9 bases map to TRBD1. CDR1 and CDR2 from the germline V gene are SGDLS and YYNGEE. After removal of 0 bases from V and 8 bases from J, the junction contained 3 bases not matched to a gene. There are 15 residues in the CDR3. For the CDR3, the DNA is TGTGCCAGCAGCGTAGCAGGGACAGGGTATTCACCCCTCCACTTT. As protein: CASSVAGTGYSPLHF.

The rearrangement uses TRBV11-1 and TRBJ1-1, with a weak D call TRBD1 (6 bases). The CDR3 is 16 residues long. The V gene lost 2 bases and the J gene lost 1 base, with 14 bases spanning the gap. Germline V gene sequence: CDR1 SGHAT, CDR2 FQDESV (reference sequence). CDR3 in amino acids: CASSLLGGAQNTEAFF. Written as DNA, the CDR3 is TGTGCCAGCAGCTTATTAGGGGGGGCTCAGAACACTGAAGCTTTCTTT.

This clone has more than one count but fewer than ten. The chain recombines TRBV6-6 with TRBJ1-4; TRBD1 matches 7 bases. The CDR3 length is 14 residues. Germline V lookup: CDR1 MNHNY, CDR2 SVGAGI (reference sequence). V shed 6 bases and J 11 bases; nucleotides not matched to a gene: 12. The CDR3 region has the DNA TGTGCCAGCAGAACAGACAGGGTCAGTGGGAAACTGTTTTTT. As protein: CASRTDRVSGKLFF.

The chain is built from TRBV27 and TRBJ2-6, with D possibly TRBD2 on 5 matching bases. This CDR3 comprises 17 residues. V was clipped by 6 bases and J by 0 bases, with 15 bases between them. Germline V gives CDR1 MNHEY, CDR2 SMNVEV (reference sequence). The CDR3 nucleotides read TGTGCCAGCAGAACTCAAACGGGAAGCTCTGGGGCCAACGTCCTGACTTTC. Protein product: CASRTQTGSSGANVLTF.

The chain recombines TRBV21-1 with TRBJ2-7; the table assigns TRBD1, which was not confirmed against the DNA. TRBV21-1 is marked as a pseudogene. CDR3 length: 14 amino acids. This CDR3 is CASSTGDRGFPPNF. CDR3 sequence (DNA): TGTGCCAGCAGCACCGGGGACAGGGGATTCCCACCGAACTTC.

The V call is TRBV5-6, the J call TRBJ1-4; 8 bases fit TRBD1. The CDR3 is 15 amino acids. J was trimmed by 4 bases and V by 4 bases; bases with no gene match: 6. Germline CDR1 reads SGHDT; CDR2 reads YYEEEE. The CDR3 is CASSPRTGLNEKLFF. The CDR3 DNA reads TGTGCCAGCAGCCCGAGGACAGGGCTTAATGAAAAACTGTTTTTT.

This clone has more than one count but fewer than ten. The V gene is TRBV19, the J gene TRBJ1-2; 9 bases are a match to TRBD1. This CDR3 comprises 15 residues. From germline, CDR1 is LNHDA and CDR2 SQIVND (reference sequence). Losses at the gene ends were 6 bases for V and 4 bases for J; bases not matched to a gene: 9. CDR3: CASRATDRGLYGYTF. CDR3 bases: TGTGCCAGTAGGGCCACGGACAGGGGACTCTATGGCTACACCTTC.

V and J are TRBV11-3 and TRBJ2-1; TRBD2 matches 10 bases. The germline gives CDR1 SGHNT, CDR2 YENEEA. V was clipped by 5 bases and J by 5 bases; unmatched bases: 18. The CDR3 loop spans 19 amino acids. CDR3 sequence (DNA): TGTGCCAGCAGCCCAAGGAGGTCGGCTAGCGGGAGCGTCGACAATGAGCAGTTCTTC. As protein: CASSPRRSASGSVDNEQFF.

Ten or more counts support this clone. The chain recombines TRBV7-8 with TRBJ2-1; no definite D call. The CDR3 loop spans 15 amino acids. V was pared by 4 bases and J by 0 bases, with 10 bases between. Germline CDR1 is SGHVS and CDR2 is FQNEAQ. The CDR3 spells CASSSPPPSYNEQFF. The CDR3 DNA is TGTGCCAGCAGCTCCCCCCCGCCCTCCTACAATGAGCAGTTCTTC.

Of note for this clone: Other DNA variants within this sample encode the same CDR3. The J gene is TRBJ2-7, the V gene TRBV5-1, with 8 bases fitting TRBD1. Germline-derived CDR1 and CDR2 are SGHRS and YFSETQ. Trimming took 4 bases from V and 3 from J; bases not matched to a gene: 6. This CDR3 is built from 14 residues. Written as DNA, the CDR3 is TGCGCCAGCAGCAGCACAGGGGGTAACTACGAGCAGTACTTC. It encodes CASSSTGGNYEQYF.

The chain employs TRBV6-7 and TRBJ2-5, with TRBD1 matching over 9 bases. TRBV6-7 belongs to the ORF category, with a function that is uncertain. V was clipped by 5 bases and J by 5 bases; unmatched bases: 15. The CDR3 has 17 amino acids. DNA for the CDR3: TGTGCCAGCAGTCACGAGGGACAGGGCCGCGCAGGGGAGACCCAGTACTTC. Translation: CASSHEGQGRAGETQYF.

The V and J genes are TRBV7-9 and TRBJ1-1, with D unclear. Germline CDR1 SEHNR, CDR2 FQNEAQ (reference sequence). Trimming took off 1 base at V and 3 bases at J, with 9 bases between the two ends. The CDR3 covers 14 residues. The CDR3 loop reads CASSLGVGHTEAFF. DNA of the CDR3: TGTGCCAGCAGCTTAGGGGTAGGTCACACTGAAGCTTTCTTT.

This clone was seen only a few times. V gene TRBV7-2 combines with J gene TRBJ2-7, with 9 bases matching TRBD1. CDR1 and CDR2 from the germline V gene are SGHTA and FQGNSA. The trim removed 5 bases at V and 2 bases at J, leaving 10 bases unmatched. The CDR3 loop spans 16 amino acids. CDR3 sequence: CASSLDGTGSAYEQYF. The CDR3 region has the DNA TGTGCCAGCAGCCTGGACGGGACAGGGTCTGCCTACGAGCAGTACTTC.

V is TRBV11-2 and J is TRBJ2-7, with TRBD1 as a possible D gene (5 bases). V was shortened by 1 base and J by 6 bases, with 10 bases between the two germline ends. CDR3 length equals 13 residues. The germline V gene encodes CDR1 SGHAT and CDR2 FQNNGV. The CDR3 is CASSLGRRAEQYF. In DNA, the CDR3 is TGTGCCAGCAGCTTAGGCCGCAGGGCCGAGCAGTACTTC. Variable domain in full (rest from reference TRBV11-2 and TRBJ2-7): EAGVAQSPRYKIIEKRQSVAFWCNPISGHATLYWYQQILGQGPKLLIQFQNNGVVDDSQLPKDRFSAERLKGVDSTLKIQPAKLEDSAVYLCASSLGRRAEQYFGPGTRLTVT.

The chain uses TRBV7-2 and TRBJ1-5; TRBD1 might be the D (6 bases). The V end lost 3 bases, the J end lost 4 bases, and 7 bases lay between the germline ends. The CDR3 loop spans 13 amino acids. Looked up from germline, CDR1 is SGHTA and CDR2 is FQGNSA. CDR3 residues: CASSFGQNQPQHF. The CDR3 bases are TGTGCCAGCAGCTTCGGACAGAATCAGCCCCAGCATTTT. Based on the CDR3 plus reference TRBV7-2 and TRBJ1-5, the full variable domain is GAGVSQSPSNKVTEKGKDVELRCDPISGHTALYWYRQSLGQGLEFLIYFQGNSAPDKSGLPSDRFSAERTGGSVSTLTIQRTQQEDSAVYLCASSFGQNQPQHFGDGTRLSIL.

This chain uses TRBV5-1 with TRBJ2-7, with unresolved D. CDR1 is SGHRS, CDR2 YFSETQ, per germline. V lost 3 bases and J 2 bases, leaving 3 bases between the germline ends. The CDR3 sequence is 11 residues long. As DNA, the CDR3 is TGCGCCAGCAGCTCGCCCTACGAGCAGTACTTC. This encodes CASSSPYEQYF. The entire variable domain, with the rest obtained from reference TRBV5-1 and TRBJ2-7, is as follows: KAGVTQTPRYLIKTRGQQVTLSCSPISGHRSVSWYQQTPGQGLQFLFEYFSETQRNKGNFPGRFSGRQFSNSRSEMNVSTLELGDSALYLCASSSPYEQYFGPGTRLTVT.

The chain employs TRBV19 and TRBJ2-3; 10 bases are shared with TRBD2. This CDR3 comprises 16 residues. Germline CDR1 reads LNHDA; CDR2 reads SQIVND (reference sequence). The V gene end was trimmed by 3 bases and the J gene end by 0 bases; junction bases not matched to a gene: 3. In DNA, the CDR3 is TGTGCCAGTAGTATCGGACTAGCGGCTAGCACAGATACGCAGTATTTT. Its translation: CASSIGLAASTDTQYF.

This clone occurred a few times. The chain is built from TRBV5-5 and TRBJ1-5, with D possibly matching TRBD1 (5 bases). Trimming pared 3 bases from V and 0 bases from J, leaving 10 bases between. This CDR3 is 15 amino acids long. The germline gives CDR1 SGHKS, CDR2 YYEKEE (reference sequence). Here the CDR3 reads CASSSGTDSNQPQHF. The CDR3 DNA is TGTGCCAGCAGCTCCGGGACGGATAGCAATCAGCCCCAGCATTTT.

The J gene is TRBJ1-2, the V gene TRBV9; D remains ambiguous. This CDR3 has 13 amino acids. V was cut by 4 bases and J by 2 bases, with 9 bases left in between. Germline assignment: CDR1 SGDLS and CDR2 YYNGEE. The DNA of the CDR3 is TGTGCCAGCAGCCCGGGGATGAACTATGGCTACACCTTC. Protein: CASSPGMNYGYTF.

The rearrangement uses TRBV25-1 and TRBJ2-5; 8 nucleotides align to TRBD2. The V segment lost 6 bases and the J segment 4 bases; nucleotides outside the gene matches: 16. Per the germline V gene, CDR1 is MGHDK and CDR2 is SYGVNS. The CDR3 sequence is 17 residues long. CDR3 DNA sequence: TGTGCCAGCAGCGTAATGGCCGGTAGCGGGGATCTAGAGACCCAGTACTTC. Encoded protein: CASSVMAGSGDLETQYF.

V is TRBV7-2 and J is TRBJ2-1, with D unclear. V was cut by 5 bases and J by 6 bases, with 11 bases left in between. Germline assignment: CDR1 SGHTA and CDR2 FQGNSA. CDR3 size: 13 residues. The CDR3 DNA follows: TGTGCCAGCAGCCTTCTAGGACGCAATGAGCAGTTCTTC. Translation: CASSLLGRNEQFF.

The chain employs TRBV5-1 and TRBJ2-3; D tentatively fits TRBD1 or TRBD2 (6 bases each). The CDR3 is 15 residues long. Trimming took off 3 bases at V and 3 bases at J, with 14 bases between the two ends. Germline CDR1 is SGHRS and CDR2 is YFSETQ. CDR3 coding DNA: TGCGCCAGCAGCTCTGGAGGGGGGTTGACAGATACGCAGTATTTT. It yields the protein CASSSGGGLTDTQYF.

The rearrangement uses TRBV5-1 and TRBJ1-4, with D possibly TRBD1 on 6 matching bases. V was cut by 3 bases and J by 5 bases, with 14 bases left in between. CDR1 is SGHRS and CDR2 is YFSETQ in the germline V gene. CDR3 length: 15 residues. CDR3 nucleotides: TGCGCCAGCAGCTCCGGACAGTCCCTCAATGAAAAACTGTTTTTT. Translating it yields CASSSGQSLNEKLFF.

This clone came up once. The chain has TRBV15 and TRBJ2-7; 7 bases fit TRBD2. CDR1 is LNHNV, CDR2 YYDKDF, per germline (reference sequence). This CDR3 is built from 14 residues. After removal of 5 bases from V and 3 bases from J, the junction contained 7 bases not matched to a gene. As DNA, the CDR3 is TGTGCCACCAGCTCGGGACTACCAAACTACGAGCAGTACTTC. It yields the protein CATSSGLPNYEQYF.

Comment on this clone: Being one base from a much bigger clone, this may be a read error. Other DNA sequences from this sample encode an identical CDR3 as well. J is TRBJ2-6 and V is TRBV20-1; D is undetermined. CDR1 and CDR2 (germline): DFQATT, SNEGSKA (reference sequence). CDR3 length: 11 amino acids. The V end lost 3 bases, the J end lost 4 bases, and 1 base lay between the germline ends. In nucleotides, the CDR3 is TGCAGTGCTAGCGGGGCCAACGTCCTGACTTTC. Its translation is CSASGANVLTF.

This clone has only a few counts. The same CDR3 also results from other DNA sequences found in this sample. This chain joins TRBV7-2 and TRBJ2-7; the D gene is possibly TRBD1 (7 bases). Germline V gene sequence: CDR1 SGHTA, CDR2 FQGNSA. The CDR3 is 12 amino acids. With 5 bases removed from V and 3 bases from J, the gap between germline ends came to 8 bases. As DNA, the CDR3 is TGTGCCAGCAGCCAGGGGGGCTACGAGCAGTACTTC. It encodes CASSQGGYEQYF.

This clone appeared once. The genes are TRBV2 and TRBJ2-2; possibly TRBD1 for D (6 bases). Germline V gives CDR1 SNHLY, CDR2 FYNNEI. Deletions cut 7 bases from V and 6 bases from J, with 15 bases between. The CDR3 runs 14 residues. The CDR3 nucleotides read TGTGCCAGCAAGAGGGGGTTTGGTGCCGGGGAGCTGTTTTTT. As protein: CASKRGFGAGELFF. Complete variable domain (other parts from reference TRBV2 and TRBJ2-2): EPEVTQTPSHQVTQMGQEVILRCVPISNHLYFYWYRQILGQKVEFLVSFYNNEISEKSEIFDDQFSVERPDGSNFTLKIRSTKLEDSAMYFCASKRGFGAGELFFGEGSRLTVL.

The chain links TRBV28 to TRBJ2-7; the match to TRBD1 covers 9 bases. Germline-derived CDR1 and CDR2 are MDHEN and SYDVKM. Losses at the gene ends were 6 bases for V and 0 bases for J; bases not matched to a gene: 3. This CDR3 has 14 amino acids. CDR3 nucleotides: TGTGCCAGCAGGGGACAGGGCCTCTCCTACGAGCAGTACTTC. Protein sequence: CASRGQGLSYEQYF.

This clone was recorded a few times. The chain uses TRBV7-2 and TRBJ1-2; D is possibly TRBD1 (5 bases). The V end lost 5 bases, the J end lost 8 bases, and 21 bases lay between the germline ends. Germline-derived CDR1 and CDR2 are SGHTA and FQGNSA. The CDR3 runs 15 residues. The CDR3 reads CASSAVGVTTLGYTF. CDR3 bases: TGTGCCAGCAGCGCCGTAGGGGTTACTACTTTAGGCTACACCTTC.

With respect to this clone: A much larger clone lies a single base off, so this may be a read error. This CDR3 is also generated by other DNA sequences in the sample. The chain employs TRBV11-1 and TRBJ2-5; no clear D gene. Germline CDR1 SGHAT, CDR2 FQDESV (reference sequence). The V and J ends lost 3 bases and 4 bases respectively, with 3 bases between them. The length of the CDR3 is 11 residues. Written as DNA, the CDR3 is TGTGCCAGCAGCTTGACAGAGACCCAGTACTTC. Residues: CASSLTETQYF.

V usage is TRBV12-1 and J usage is TRBJ2-7; no DNA check was done on the table's D call, TRBD2. TRBV12-1 is a pseudogene. This CDR3 region has 16 residues. CDR3 bases: TGTGCCAGCAGCTTTGAGACTAGCGAGGCCTCCTACGAGCAGTACTTC. Encoded protein: CASSFETSEASYEQYF.